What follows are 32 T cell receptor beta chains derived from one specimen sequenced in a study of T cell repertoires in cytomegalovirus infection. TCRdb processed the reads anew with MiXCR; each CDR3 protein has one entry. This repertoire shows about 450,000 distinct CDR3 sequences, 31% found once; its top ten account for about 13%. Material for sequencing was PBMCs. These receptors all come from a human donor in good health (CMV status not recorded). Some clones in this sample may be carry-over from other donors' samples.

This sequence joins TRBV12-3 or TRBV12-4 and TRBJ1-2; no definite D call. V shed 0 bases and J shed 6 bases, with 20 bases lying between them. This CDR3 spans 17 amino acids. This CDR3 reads CASSLAFLGNRMDGYTF. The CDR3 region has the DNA TGTGCCAGCAGTTTAGCGTTTTTGGGTAATAGGATGGATGGCTACACCTTC.

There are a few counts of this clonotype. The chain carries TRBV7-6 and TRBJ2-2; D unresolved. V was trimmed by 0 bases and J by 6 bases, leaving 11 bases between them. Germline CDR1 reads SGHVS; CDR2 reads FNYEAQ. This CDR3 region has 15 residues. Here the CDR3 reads CASSLAPSFAGELFF. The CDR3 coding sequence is TGTGCCAGCAGCTTAGCCCCCTCATTCGCCGGGGAGCTGTTTTTT.

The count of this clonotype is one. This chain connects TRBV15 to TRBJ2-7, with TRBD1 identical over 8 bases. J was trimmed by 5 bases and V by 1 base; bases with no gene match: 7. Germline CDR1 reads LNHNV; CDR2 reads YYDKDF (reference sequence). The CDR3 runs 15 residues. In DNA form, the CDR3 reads TGTGCCACCAGCAGAGGACGGACAGGGATCAACGAGCAGTACTTC. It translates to CATSRGRTGINEQYF.

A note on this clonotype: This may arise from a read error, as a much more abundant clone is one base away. This CDR3 is CASSLVGPVNTIYF. CDR3 nucleotides: TGTGCCAGCAGCTTAGTTGGGCCTGTAAACACCATATATTTT. V is TRBV7-2 and J is TRBJ1-3; no firm D call. Germline V gene data show CDR1 as SGHTA and CDR2 as FQGNSA. V lost 1 base to trimming and J lost 6 bases, with 10 bases between them. This CDR3 comprises 14 residues. The whole variable domain, filled in from reference TRBV7-2 and TRBJ1-3, reads GAGVSQSPSNKVTEKGKDVELRCDPISGHTALYWYRQSLGQGLEFLIYFQGNSAPDKSGLPSDRFSAERTGGSVSTLTIQRTQQEDSAVYLCASSLVGPVNTIYFGEGSWLTVV.

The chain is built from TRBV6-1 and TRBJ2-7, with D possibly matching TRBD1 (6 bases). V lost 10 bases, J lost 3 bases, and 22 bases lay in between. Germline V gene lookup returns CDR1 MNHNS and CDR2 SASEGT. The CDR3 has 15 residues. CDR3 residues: CAIRGNQARLYEQYF. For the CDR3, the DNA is TGTGCCATCAGGGGAAACCAGGCTCGCCTCTACGAGCAGTACTTC.

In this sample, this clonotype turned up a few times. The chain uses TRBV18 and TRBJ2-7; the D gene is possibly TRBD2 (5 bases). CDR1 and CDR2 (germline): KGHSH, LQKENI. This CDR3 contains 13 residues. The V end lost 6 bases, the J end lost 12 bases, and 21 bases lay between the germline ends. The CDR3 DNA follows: TGTGCCAGCTCCTCGGACCCCGAGGGTTCTCGGTACTTC. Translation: CASSSDPEGSRYF.

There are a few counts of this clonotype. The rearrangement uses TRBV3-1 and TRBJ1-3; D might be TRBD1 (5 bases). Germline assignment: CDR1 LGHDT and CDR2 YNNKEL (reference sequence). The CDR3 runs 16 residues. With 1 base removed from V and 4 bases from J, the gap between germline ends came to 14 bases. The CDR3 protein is CASSQAGRAKGNTIYF. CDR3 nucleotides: TGTGCCAGCAGCCAAGCGGGCAGGGCGAAAGGAAACACCATATATTTT.

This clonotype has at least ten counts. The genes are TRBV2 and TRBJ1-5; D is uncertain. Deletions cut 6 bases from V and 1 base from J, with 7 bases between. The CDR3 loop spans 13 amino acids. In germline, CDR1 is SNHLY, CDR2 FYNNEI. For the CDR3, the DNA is TGTGCCAGCAGCGAATCAAGCAATCAGCCCCAGCATTTT. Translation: CASSESSNQPQHF.

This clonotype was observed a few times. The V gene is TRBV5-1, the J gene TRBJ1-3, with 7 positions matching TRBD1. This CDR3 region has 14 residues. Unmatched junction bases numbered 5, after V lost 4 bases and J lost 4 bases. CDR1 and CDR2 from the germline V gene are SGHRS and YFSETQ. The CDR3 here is CASSLGTDGNTIYF. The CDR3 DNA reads TGCGCCAGCAGCCTGGGGACAGACGGAAACACCATATATTTT.

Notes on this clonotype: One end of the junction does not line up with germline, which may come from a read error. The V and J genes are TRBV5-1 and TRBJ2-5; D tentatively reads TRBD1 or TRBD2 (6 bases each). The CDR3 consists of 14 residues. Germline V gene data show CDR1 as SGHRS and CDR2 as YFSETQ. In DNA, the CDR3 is TGCGCCAGCACCTTGGGGGGCAGTCAAGAGACCCAGTACTTC. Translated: CASTLGGSQETQYF.

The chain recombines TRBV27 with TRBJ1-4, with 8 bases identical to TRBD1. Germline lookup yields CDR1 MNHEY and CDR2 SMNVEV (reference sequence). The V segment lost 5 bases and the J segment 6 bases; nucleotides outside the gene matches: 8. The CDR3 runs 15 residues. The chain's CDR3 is CASSHPGTGYEKLFF. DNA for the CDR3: TGTGCCAGCAGTCACCCCGGGACAGGCTATGAAAAACTGTTTTTT.

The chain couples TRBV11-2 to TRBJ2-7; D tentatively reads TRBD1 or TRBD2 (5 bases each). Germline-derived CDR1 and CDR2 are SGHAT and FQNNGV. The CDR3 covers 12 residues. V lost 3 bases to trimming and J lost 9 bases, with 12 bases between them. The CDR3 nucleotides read TGTGCCAGCAGCTTTAGGGGACGATTGCAGTACTTC. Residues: CASSFRGRLQYF.

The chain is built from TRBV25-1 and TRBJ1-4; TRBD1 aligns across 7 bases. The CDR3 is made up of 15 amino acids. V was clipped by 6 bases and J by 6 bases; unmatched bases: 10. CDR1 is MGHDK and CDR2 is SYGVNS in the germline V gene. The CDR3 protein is CASRGTTGIDEKLFF. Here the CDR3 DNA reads TGTGCCAGCAGGGGGACGACAGGGATTGATGAAAAACTGTTTTTT. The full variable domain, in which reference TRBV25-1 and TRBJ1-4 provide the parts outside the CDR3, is EADIYQTPRYLVIGTGKKITLECSQTMGHDKMYWYQQDPGMELHLIHYSYGVNSTEKGDLSSESTVSRIRTEHFPLTLESARPSHTSQYLCASRGTTGIDEKLFFGSGTQLSVL.

The CDR3 nucleotides are TGTGCCAGCAGTTCTCGGACAGGGGGCGGGAATGAGCAGTTCTTC. This gives the protein CASSSRTGGGNEQFF. The genes are TRBV6-5 and TRBJ2-1, with 11 bases aligning to TRBD1. Trimming at V came to 4 bases and at J to 7 bases, leaving 6 bases not matched to a gene. CDR1 is MNHEY and CDR2 is SVGAGI in the germline V gene. The CDR3 runs to 15 residues.

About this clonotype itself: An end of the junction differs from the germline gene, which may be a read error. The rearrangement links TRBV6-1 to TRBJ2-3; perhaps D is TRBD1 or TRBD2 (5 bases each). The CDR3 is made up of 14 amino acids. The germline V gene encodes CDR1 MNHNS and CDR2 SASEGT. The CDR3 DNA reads TGTGCCCGCAGTGAAAAAGTAGAGGGGAATACGCAGTATTTT. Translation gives CARSEKVEGNTQYF.

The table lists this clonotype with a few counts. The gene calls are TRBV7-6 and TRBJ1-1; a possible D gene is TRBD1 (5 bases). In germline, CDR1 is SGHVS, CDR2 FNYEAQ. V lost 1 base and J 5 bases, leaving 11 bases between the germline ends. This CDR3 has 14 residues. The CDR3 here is CASSLDFGGTEAFF. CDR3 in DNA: TGTGCCAGCAGCTTAGATTTCGGGGGAACTGAAGCTTTCTTT.

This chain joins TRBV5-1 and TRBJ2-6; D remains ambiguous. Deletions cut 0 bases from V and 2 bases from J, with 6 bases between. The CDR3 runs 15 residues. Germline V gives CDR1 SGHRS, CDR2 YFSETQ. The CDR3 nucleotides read TGCGCCAGCAGCTTGGTGCAGCCTGGGGCCAACGTCCTGACTTTC. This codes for CASSLVQPGANVLTF.

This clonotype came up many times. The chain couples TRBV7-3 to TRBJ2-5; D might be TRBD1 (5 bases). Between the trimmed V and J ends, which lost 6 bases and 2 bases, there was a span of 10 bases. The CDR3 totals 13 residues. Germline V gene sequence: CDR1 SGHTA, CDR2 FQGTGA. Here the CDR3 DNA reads TGTGCCAGCAGTACAACAGGACAAGAGACCCAGTACTTC. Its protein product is CASSTTGQETQYF.

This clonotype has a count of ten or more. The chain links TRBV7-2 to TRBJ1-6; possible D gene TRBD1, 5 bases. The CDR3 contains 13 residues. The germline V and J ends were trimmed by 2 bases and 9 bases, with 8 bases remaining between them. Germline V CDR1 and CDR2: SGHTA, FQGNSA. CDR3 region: CASSLRQPSPLHF. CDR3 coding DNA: TGTGCCAGCAGCTTACGACAGCCTTCACCCCTCCACTTT.

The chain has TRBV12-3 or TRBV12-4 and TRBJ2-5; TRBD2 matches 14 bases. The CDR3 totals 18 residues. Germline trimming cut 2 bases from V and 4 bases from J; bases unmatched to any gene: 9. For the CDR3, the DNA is TGTGCCAGCAGTTTATGGGGACTAGCGGGGGACCCCGGAGAGACCCAGTACTTC. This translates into CASSLWGLAGDPGETQYF.

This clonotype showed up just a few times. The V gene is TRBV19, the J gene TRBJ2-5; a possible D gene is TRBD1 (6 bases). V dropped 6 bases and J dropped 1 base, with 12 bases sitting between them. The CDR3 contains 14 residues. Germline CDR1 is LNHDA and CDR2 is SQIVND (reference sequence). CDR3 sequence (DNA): TGTGCCAGTAGAGGCAGGGGTGTCCAAGAGACCCAGTACTTC. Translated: CASRGRGVQETQYF.

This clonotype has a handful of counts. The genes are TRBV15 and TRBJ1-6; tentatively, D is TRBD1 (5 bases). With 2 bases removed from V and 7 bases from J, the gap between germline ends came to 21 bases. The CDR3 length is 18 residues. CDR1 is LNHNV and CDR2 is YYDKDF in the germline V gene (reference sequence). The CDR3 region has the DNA TGTGCCACCAGCAGATATCTATGGGGGGGAAACTCAAATTCACCCCTCCACTTT. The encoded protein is CATSRYLWGGNSNSPLHF.

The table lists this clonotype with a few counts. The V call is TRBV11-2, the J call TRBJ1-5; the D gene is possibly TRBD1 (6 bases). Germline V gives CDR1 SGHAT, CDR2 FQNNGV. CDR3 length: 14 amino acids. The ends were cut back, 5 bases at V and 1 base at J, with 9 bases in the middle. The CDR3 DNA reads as TGTGCCAGCAGCCACAGGGAGAGCAATCAGCCCCAGCATTTT. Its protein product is CASSHRESNQPQHF.

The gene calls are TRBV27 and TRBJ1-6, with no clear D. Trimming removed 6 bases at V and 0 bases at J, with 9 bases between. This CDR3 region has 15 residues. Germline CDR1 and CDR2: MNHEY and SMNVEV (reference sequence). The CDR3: CASSPASSYNSPLHF. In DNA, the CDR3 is TGTGCCAGCAGCCCTGCCAGCTCCTATAATTCACCCCTCCACTTT.

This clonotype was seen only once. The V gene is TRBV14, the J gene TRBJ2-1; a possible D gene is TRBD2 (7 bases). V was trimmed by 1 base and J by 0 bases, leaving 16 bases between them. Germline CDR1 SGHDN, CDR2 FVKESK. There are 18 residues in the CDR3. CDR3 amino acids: CASSQVWGRGSSYNEQFF. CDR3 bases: TGTGCCAGCAGCCAAGTCTGGGGGCGGGGGAGCTCCTACAATGAGCAGTTCTTC.

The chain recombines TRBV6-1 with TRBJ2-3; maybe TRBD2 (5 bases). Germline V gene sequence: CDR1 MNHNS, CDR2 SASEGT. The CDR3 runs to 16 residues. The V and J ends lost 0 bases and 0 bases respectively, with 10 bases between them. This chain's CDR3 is CASSEALGSSTDTQYF. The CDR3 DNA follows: TGTGCCAGCAGTGAAGCGTTAGGGAGCAGCACAGATACGCAGTATTTT.

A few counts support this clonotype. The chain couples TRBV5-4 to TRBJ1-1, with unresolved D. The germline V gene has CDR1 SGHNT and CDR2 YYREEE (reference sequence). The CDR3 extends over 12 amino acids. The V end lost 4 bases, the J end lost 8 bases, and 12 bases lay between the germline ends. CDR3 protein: CASSTRGAEAFF. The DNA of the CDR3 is TGTGCCAGCAGCACCCGGGGAGCAGAAGCTTTCTTT.

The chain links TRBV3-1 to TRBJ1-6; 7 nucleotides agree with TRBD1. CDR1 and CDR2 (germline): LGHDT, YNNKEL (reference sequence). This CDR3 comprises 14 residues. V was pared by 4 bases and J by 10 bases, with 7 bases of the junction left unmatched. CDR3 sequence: CASSRQGSESPLHF. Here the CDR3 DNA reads TGTGCCAGCAGCCGACAGGGAAGTGAATCACCCCTCCACTTT.

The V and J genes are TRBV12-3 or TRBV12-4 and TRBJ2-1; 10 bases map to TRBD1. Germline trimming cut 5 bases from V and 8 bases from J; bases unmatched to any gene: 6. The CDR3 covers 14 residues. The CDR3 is CASSRPGQGHEQFF. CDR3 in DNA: TGTGCCAGCAGTCGACCGGGACAGGGGCATGAGCAGTTCTTC.

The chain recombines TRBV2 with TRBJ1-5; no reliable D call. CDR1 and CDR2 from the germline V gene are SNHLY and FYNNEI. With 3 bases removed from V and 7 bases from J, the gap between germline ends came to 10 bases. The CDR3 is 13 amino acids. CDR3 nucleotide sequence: TGTGCCAGCAGTGACTCGGCTAGGCAGCCCCAGCATTTT. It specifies CASSDSARQPQHF.

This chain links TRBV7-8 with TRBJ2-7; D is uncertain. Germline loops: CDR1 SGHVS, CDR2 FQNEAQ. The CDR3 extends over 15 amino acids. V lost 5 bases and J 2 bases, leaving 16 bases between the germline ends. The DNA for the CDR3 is TGTGCCAGCAGCCCAATGGCAGGCGTGACCTACGAGCAGTACTTC. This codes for CASSPMAGVTYEQYF.

DNA of the CDR3: TGTGCCAGCAGTACTCCTACTAGCAGTTACACAGATACGCAGTATTTT. It specifies CASSTPTSSYTDTQYF. The genes are TRBV11-2 and TRBJ2-3; possibly TRBD2 for D (6 bases). V was trimmed by 6 bases and J by 2 bases, leaving 18 bases between them. Germline V lookup: CDR1 SGHAT, CDR2 FQNNGV. The CDR3 totals 16 residues.